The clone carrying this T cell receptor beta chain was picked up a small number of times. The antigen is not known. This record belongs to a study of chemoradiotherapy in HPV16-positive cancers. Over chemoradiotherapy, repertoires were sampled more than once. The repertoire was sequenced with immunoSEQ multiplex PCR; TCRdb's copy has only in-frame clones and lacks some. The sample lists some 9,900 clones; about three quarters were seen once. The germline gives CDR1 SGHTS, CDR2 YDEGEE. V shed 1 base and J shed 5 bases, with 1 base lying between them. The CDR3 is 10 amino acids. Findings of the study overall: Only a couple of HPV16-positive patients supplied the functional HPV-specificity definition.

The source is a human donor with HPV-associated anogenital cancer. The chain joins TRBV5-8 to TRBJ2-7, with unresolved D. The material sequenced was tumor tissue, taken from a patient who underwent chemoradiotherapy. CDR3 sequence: CASSLNEQYF. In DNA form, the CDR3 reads TGTGCCAGCAGCTTGAACGAGCAGTACTTC.